Given below is one T cell receptor (beta chain) in context. These data belong to a study of T cells in women clearing cervical HPV infection. Study summary: Case blood was drawn when the lesion was first found; control blood after infection became undetectable.

MY09/MY11 PCR detected cervical HPV DNA; dot-blot assigned genotypes. Sequencing was performed with immunoSEQ multiplex PCR; in TCRdb, only in-frame clones are kept and a portion is missing. The sample features roughly 25,000 clones, with 6.6% in its top ten. Sequences were obtained from blood buffy coat. This TCR derives from a woman aged 18 to 75 with a cervical HPV16 infection that either progressed to CIN3+ or cleared (not recorded which).

CDR3 amino acids: CASSPLGQDHSPLFF. The CDR3 bases that were read are TGCGCCAGCAGCCCGCTGGGACAGGACCACTCACCG. The chain combines TRBV5-1 with TRBJ2-2; 8 positions agree with TRBD1. Read data end 3 residues before the CDR3 end; the end is taken from the germline J gene. CDR1 SGHRS and CDR2 YFSETQ come from the germline V gene. The CDR3 covers 15 residues.